The subject of this entry is one T cell receptor beta chain. Its antigen is still unknown. The primer mix had 60 Vbeta and 13 Jbeta primers. Measured with immunoSEQ multiplex PCR; TCRdb has only the in-frame clones, and not every one. The sample holds about 210,000 clones; 82% are singletons and the top ten take approximately 6.5%. The data are from a study of cytomegalovirus exposure and HLA in healthy donors. Study observations and caveats: When a later analysis was performed, an Asian-associated ancestry cluster reportedly had fewer N-insertions than the approximately 700-donor mean. Other equally common chains were less clonally expanded than HLA-associated TCR beta chains, a later analysis showed.

The germline V gene encodes CDR1 SGDLS and CDR2 YYNGEE. Trimming removed 2 bases at V and 0 bases at J, with 11 bases between. This CDR3 is 16 amino acids long. The chain employs TRBV9 and TRBJ2-2; possibly TRBD1 for D (5 bases). Sequencing was done on a sample of PBMCs. The receptor was derived from a man between 40 and 49 years old in good health and CMV-seropositive. CDR3 DNA sequence: TGTGCCAGCAGCGTCTTGGGGCATTCGAACACCGGGGAGCTGTTTTTT. It translates to CASSVLGHSNTGELFF.